What follows are 19 T cell receptor beta chains derived from one specimen sequenced in a study of blood T cell repertoires in COVID-19. Libraries were prepared by immunoSEQ multiplex PCR; TCRdb keeps only in-frame clonotypes and omits some of them. The data show roughly 120,000 clones, 72% seen once. The sample was peripheral blood. The receptors were gathered from a woman in her sixties with acute or convalescent COVID-19.

The chain uses TRBV6-5 and TRBJ1-3, with 9 positions matching TRBD1. The V gene's germline CDR1 is MNHEY and CDR2 SVGAGI. There are 15 residues in the CDR3. V shed 5 bases and J 7 bases; nucleotides not matched to a gene: 9. The CDR3: CASSTTGTGSNTIYF. The CDR3, as DNA: TGTGCCAGCAGTACCACCGGGACAGGGAGCAACACCATATATTTT.

This clone appeared once. The chain employs TRBV7-9 and TRBJ2-3; TRBD2 is a possible D gene (5 bases). Per germline, CDR1 SEHNR and CDR2 FQNEAQ (reference sequence). The CDR3 runs to 16 residues. V dropped 5 bases and J dropped 5 bases, with 20 bases sitting between them. The CDR3 bases are TGTGCCAGCAGCGAGATACGGGGTCAGGCATTAGATACGCAGTATTTT. Translation: CASSEIRGQALDTQYF.

The chain uses TRBV7-9 and TRBJ2-5, with TRBD2 identical over 10 bases. The germline V gene encodes CDR1 SEHNR and CDR2 FQNEAQ (reference sequence). This CDR3 spans 15 amino acids. Trimming removed 0 bases from V and 5 bases from J; junction bases left unmatched: 3. CDR3 nucleotide sequence: TGTGCCAGCAGCTTAGCTAGCGGGGGGTCTGAGACCCAGTACTTC. Encoded protein: CASSLASGGSETQYF.

This chain uses TRBV5-1 with TRBJ2-5; perhaps TRBD2 as D (7 bases). Germline-derived CDR1 and CDR2 are SGHRS and YFSETQ. V gave up 0 bases and J gave up 5 bases, with 14 bases separating them. This CDR3 has 15 amino acids. CDR3 sequence reads: CASSLEGGAWETQYF. In DNA form, the CDR3 reads TGCGCCAGCAGCTTGGAAGGGGGGGCCTGGGAGACCCAGTACTTC.

This clone appeared a few times. The chain is built from TRBV7-3 and TRBJ1-1, with TRBD1 matching 7 bases. CDR1 is SGHTA, CDR2 FQGTGA, per germline. J lost 5 bases, V lost 1 base, and 7 bases had no gene match. The CDR3 consists of 15 residues. The DNA of the CDR3 is TGTGCCAGCAGCTTAAGCCCCAGGGGGGCGACTGAAGCTTTCTTT. Translated, it gives CASSLSPRGATEAFF.

The gene calls are TRBV28 and TRBJ2-5; TRBD1 matches at 7 bases. Trimming at V came to 3 bases and at J to 5 bases, leaving 9 bases not matched to a gene. The CDR3 loop spans 15 amino acids. Germline-derived CDR1 and CDR2 are MDHEN and SYDVKM. Written as DNA, the CDR3 is TGTGCCAGCAGTTTCCTCGGACAGGTTCAGGAGACCCAGTACTTC. Translating gives CASSFLGQVQETQYF.

This clone was seen more than once but under ten times. The genes are TRBV14 and TRBJ2-1; TRBD2 matches 10 bases. The CDR3 has 19 residues. Germline V gene sequence: CDR1 SGHDN, CDR2 FVKESK. Germline trimming cut 2 bases from V and 8 bases from J; bases unmatched to any gene: 18. The CDR3, as DNA: TGTGCCAGCAGCCAACTTTCCCGGCTAGCGGGGGCCACGAGGGATGAGCAGTTCTTC. Residues: CASSQLSRLAGATRDEQFF.

The J gene is TRBJ1-6, the V gene TRBV7-9; D may be TRBD1 (5 bases). Trimming took off 6 bases at V and 10 bases at J, with 16 bases between the two ends. This CDR3 is 14 amino acids long. The germline V gene encodes CDR1 SEHNR and CDR2 FQNEAQ (reference sequence). In DNA, the CDR3 is TGTGCCAGCAGGGACGGGGGGGTGCAATCACCCCTCCACTTT. It specifies CASRDGGVQSPLHF.

This clone showed up just a few times. The chain has TRBV9 and TRBJ2-3; 9 nucleotides line up with TRBD2. This CDR3 has 17 amino acids. V lost 3 bases and J lost 2; bases outside the gene matches: 10. Germline CDR1 is SGDLS and CDR2 is YYNGEE. Here the CDR3 DNA reads TGTGCCAGCAGCGCCGGGCTAGCGGGGTTCTACACAGATACGCAGTATTTT. It codes for CASSAGLAGFYTDTQYF.

The rearrangement joins TRBV7-3 to TRBJ2-1; D is possibly TRBD2 (8 bases). Germline V gene sequence: CDR1 SGHTA, CDR2 FQGTGA. This CDR3 has 16 amino acids. V dropped 2 bases and J dropped 6 bases, with 17 bases sitting between them. The DNA of the CDR3 is TGTGCCAGCAGCTTACCGGGAGGGGGCGCAGCCAATGAGCAGTTCTTC. As protein: CASSLPGGGAANEQFF.

This clone occurred a few times. The chain links TRBV10-2 to TRBJ2-5; maybe TRBD2 (6 bases). This CDR3 is built from 14 residues. Germline assignment: CDR1 WSHSY and CDR2 SAAADI. V dropped 3 bases and J dropped 2 bases, with 10 bases sitting between them. The CDR3 DNA reads as TGCGCCAGCAGTGACGGGGGAGGTCAAGAGACCCAGTACTTC. This translates into CASSDGGGQETQYF.

The rearrangement joins TRBV9 to TRBJ1-2; 7 positions match TRBD1. The CDR3 runs 14 residues. Germline CDR1 and CDR2: SGDLS and YYNGEE. V was clipped by 4 bases and J by 3 bases; unmatched bases: 6. CDR3 nucleotides: TGTGCCAGCAGCCTAGGGGGCCTTGACTATGGCTACACCTTC. It is translated as CASSLGGLDYGYTF.

This clone was picked up a small number of times. V is TRBV5-1 and J is TRBJ2-2; D unclear. Germline CDR1 reads SGHRS; CDR2 reads YFSETQ. The CDR3 is made up of 15 amino acids. Trimming pared 0 bases from V and 2 bases from J, leaving 8 bases between. CDR3 loop: CASSLAKKNTGELFF. CDR3 bases: TGCGCCAGCAGCTTGGCCAAAAAAAACACCGGGGAGCTGTTTTTT.

CDR3 coding DNA: TGTGCCAGCAGCTTGGGTATCGGACAGGGTTCGGTCACTGGAAACACCATATATTTT. Protein: CASSLGIGQGSVTGNTIYF. V gene TRBV11-2 combines with J gene TRBJ1-3; 8 positions match TRBD1. Per germline, CDR1 SGHAT and CDR2 FQNNGV. V gave up 3 bases and J gave up 2 bases; unmatched junction bases: 15. The CDR3 runs to 19 residues. Based on the CDR3 plus reference TRBV11-2 and TRBJ1-3, the full variable domain is EAGVAQSPRYKIIEKRQSVAFWCNPISGHATLYWYQQILGQGPKLLIQFQNNGVVDDSQLPKDRFSAERLKGVDSTLKIQPAKLEDSAVYLCASSLGIGQGSVTGNTIYFGEGSWLTVV.

The V and J genes are TRBV2 and TRBJ2-3; 10 nucleotides match TRBD2. The J segment lost 3 bases and the V segment lost 5 bases, leaving 8 bases of the junction unmatched. Germline V lookup: CDR1 SNHLY, CDR2 FYNNEI. The CDR3 totals 16 residues. The CDR3 spells CASSYEAGGVTDTQYF. The CDR3 nucleotides read TGTGCCAGCAGTTACGAAGCGGGGGGGGTGACAGATACGCAGTATTTT.

This rearrangement joins TRBV28 to TRBJ2-5; no clear D gene. The DNA matches TRBJ2-7 better at its end, which makes the J call doubtful. CDR1 and CDR2 from the germline V gene are MDHEN and SYDVKM. The CDR3 loop spans 15 amino acids. The chain's CDR3 is CASSSPGANFYEQYF. The DNA for the CDR3 is TGTGCCAGCAGTTCCCCCGGTGCCAACTTCTACGAGCAGTACTTC.

The chain uses TRBV6-5 and TRBJ1-2; D call uncertain. Trimming pared 6 bases from V and 4 bases from J, leaving 15 bases between. The CDR3 runs 14 residues. Germline V CDR1 and CDR2: MNHEY, SVGAGI. CDR3 residues: CASSLPGEGYGYTF. The CDR3 DNA reads as TGTGCCAGCAGCCTCCCCGGGGAAGGCTATGGCTACACCTTC.

The J gene is TRBJ2-2, the V gene TRBV5-4, with a weak D call TRBD2 (6 bases). Germline V gene lookup returns CDR1 SGHNT and CDR2 YYREEE (reference sequence). Between the trimmed V and J ends, which lost 5 bases and 1 base, there was a span of 12 bases. This CDR3 contains 15 residues. CDR3 DNA: TGTGCCAGCAGTGGGGGGTTTCTGAACACCGGGGAGCTGTTTTTT. The encoded protein is CASSGGFLNTGELFF. The full variable domain, in which reference TRBV5-4 and TRBJ2-2 provide the parts outside the CDR3, is ETGVTQSPTHLIKTRGQQVTLRCSSQSGHNTVSWYQQALGQGPQFIFQYYREEENGRGNFPPRFSGLQFPNYSSELNVNALELDDSALYLCASSGGFLNTGELFFGEGSRLTVL.

This clone was seen only a few times. This chain connects TRBV7-6 to TRBJ2-2; D might be TRBD2 (6 bases). The CDR3 totals 14 residues. V was cut by 1 base and J by 5 bases, with 8 bases left in between. Germline-derived CDR1 and CDR2 are SGHVS and FNYEAQ. This chain's CDR3 is CASSLGGRTGELFF. The CDR3 nucleotides are TGTGCCAGCAGCTTAGGTGGGAGGACCGGGGAGCTGTTTTTT.